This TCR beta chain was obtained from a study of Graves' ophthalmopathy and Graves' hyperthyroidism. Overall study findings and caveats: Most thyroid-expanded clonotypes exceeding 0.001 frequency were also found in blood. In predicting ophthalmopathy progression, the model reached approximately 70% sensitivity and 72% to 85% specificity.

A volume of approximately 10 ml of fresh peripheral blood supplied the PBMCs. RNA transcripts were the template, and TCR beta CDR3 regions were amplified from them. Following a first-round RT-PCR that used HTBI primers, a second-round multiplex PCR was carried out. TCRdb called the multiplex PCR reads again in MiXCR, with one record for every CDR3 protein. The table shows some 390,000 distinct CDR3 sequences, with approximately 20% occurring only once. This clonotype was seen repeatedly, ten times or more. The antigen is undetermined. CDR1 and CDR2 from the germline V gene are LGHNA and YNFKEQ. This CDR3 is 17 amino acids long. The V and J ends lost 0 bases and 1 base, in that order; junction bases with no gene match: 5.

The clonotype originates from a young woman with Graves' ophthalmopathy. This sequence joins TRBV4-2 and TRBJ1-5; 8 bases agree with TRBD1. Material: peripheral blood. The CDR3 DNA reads TGTGCCAGCAGCCAAGAAGGACAGGGTATGAGCAATCAGCCCCAGCATTTT. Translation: CASSQEGQGMSNQPQHF.